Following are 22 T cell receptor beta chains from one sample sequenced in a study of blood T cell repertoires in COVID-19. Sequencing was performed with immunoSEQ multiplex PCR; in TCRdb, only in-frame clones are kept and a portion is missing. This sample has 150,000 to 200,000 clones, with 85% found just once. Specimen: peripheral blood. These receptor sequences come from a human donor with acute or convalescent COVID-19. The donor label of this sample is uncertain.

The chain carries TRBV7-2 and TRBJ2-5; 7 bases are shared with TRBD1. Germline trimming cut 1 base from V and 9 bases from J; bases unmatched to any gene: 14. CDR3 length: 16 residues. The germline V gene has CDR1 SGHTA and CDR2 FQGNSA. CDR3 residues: CASSLVRVDRARPQYF. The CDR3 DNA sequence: TGTGCCAGCAGCTTAGTAAGGGTCGACAGGGCCCGACCCCAGTACTTC.

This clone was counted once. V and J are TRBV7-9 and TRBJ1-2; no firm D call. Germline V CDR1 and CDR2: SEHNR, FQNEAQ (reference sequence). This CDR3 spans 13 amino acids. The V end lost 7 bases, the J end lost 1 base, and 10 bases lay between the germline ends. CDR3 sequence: CASNPGDNYGYTF. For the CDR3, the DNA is TGTGCCAGCAACCCCGGGGATAACTATGGCTACACCTTC.

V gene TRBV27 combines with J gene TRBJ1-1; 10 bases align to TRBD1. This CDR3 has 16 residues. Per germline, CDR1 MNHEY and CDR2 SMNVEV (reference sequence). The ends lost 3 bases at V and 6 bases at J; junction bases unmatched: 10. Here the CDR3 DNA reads TGTGCCAGCAGTTTCACACAGACAGGGGGCGCGCCTGAAGCTTTCTTT. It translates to CASSFTQTGGAPEAFF.

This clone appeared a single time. CDR3 protein: CASSLSGNRYEQYF. CDR3 in DNA: TGTGCCAGCAGTTTGAGCGGAAACCGATACGAGCAGTACTTC. This chain joins TRBV28 and TRBJ2-7, with D perhaps TRBD2 (5 bases). This CDR3 has 14 amino acids. Per germline, CDR1 MDHEN and CDR2 SYDVKM. Trimming removed 3 bases from V and 4 bases from J, with 13 bases in between.

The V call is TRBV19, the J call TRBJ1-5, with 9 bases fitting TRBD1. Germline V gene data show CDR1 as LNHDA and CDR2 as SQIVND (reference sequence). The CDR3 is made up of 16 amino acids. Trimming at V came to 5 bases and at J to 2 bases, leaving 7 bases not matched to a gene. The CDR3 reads CASSPGTGLGNQPQHF. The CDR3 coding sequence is TGTGCCAGTAGTCCAGGGACAGGGCTTGGCAATCAGCCCCAGCATTTT. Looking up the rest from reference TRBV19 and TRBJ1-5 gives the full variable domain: DGGITQSPKYLFRKEGQNVTLSCEQNLNHDAMYWYRQDPGQGLRLIYYSQIVNDFQKGDIAEGYSVSREKKESFPLTVTSAQKNPTAFYLCASSPGTGLGNQPQHFGDGTRLSIL.

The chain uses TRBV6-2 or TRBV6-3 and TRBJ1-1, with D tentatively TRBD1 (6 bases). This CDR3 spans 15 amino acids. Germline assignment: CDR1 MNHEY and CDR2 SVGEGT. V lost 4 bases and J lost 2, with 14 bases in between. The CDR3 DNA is TGTGCCAGCAGTTGGCCGACAGGAAGAAACACTGAAGCTTTCTTT. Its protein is CASSWPTGRNTEAFF.

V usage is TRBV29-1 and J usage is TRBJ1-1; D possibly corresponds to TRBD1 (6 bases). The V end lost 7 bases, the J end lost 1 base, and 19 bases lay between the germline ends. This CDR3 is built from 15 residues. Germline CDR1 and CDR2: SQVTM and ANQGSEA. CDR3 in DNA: TGCAGCGCCAGACAGGTAGTAGGACGGAACACTGAAGCTTTCTTT. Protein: CSARQVVGRNTEAFF.

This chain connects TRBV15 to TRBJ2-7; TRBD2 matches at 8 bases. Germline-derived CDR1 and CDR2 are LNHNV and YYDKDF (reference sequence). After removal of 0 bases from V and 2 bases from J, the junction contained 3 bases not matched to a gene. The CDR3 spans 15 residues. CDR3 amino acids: CATSRDRGGTYEQYF. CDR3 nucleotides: TGTGCCACCAGCAGAGATCGGGGGGGAACCTACGAGCAGTACTTC.

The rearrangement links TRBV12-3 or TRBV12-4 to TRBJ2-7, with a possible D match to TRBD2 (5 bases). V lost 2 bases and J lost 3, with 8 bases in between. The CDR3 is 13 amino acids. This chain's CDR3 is CASSLRGYYEQYF. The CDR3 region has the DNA TGTGCCAGCAGTTTACGGGGATACTACGAGCAGTACTTC.

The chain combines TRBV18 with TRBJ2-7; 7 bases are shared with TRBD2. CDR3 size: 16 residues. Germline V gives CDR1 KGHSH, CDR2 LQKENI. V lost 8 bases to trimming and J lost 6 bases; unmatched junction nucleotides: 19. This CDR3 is CASANALSGGGSEQYF. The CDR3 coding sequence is TGTGCCAGCGCCAATGCCCTCTCGGGCGGGGGTAGCGAGCAGTACTTC.

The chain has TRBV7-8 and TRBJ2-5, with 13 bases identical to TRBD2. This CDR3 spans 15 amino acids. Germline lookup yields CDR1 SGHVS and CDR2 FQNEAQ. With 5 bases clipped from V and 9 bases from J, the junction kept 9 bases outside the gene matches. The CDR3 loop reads CASSRAPLAGGAQYF. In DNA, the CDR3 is TGTGCCAGCAGCCGAGCACCACTAGCGGGGGGGGCCCAGTACTTC.

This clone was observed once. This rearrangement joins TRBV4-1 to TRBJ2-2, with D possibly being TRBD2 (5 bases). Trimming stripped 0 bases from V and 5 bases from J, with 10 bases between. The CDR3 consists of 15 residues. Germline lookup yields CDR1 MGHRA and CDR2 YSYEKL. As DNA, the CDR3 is TGCGCCAGCAGCCAAGAACGAGGGCAGACCGGGGAGCTGTTTTTT. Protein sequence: CASSQERGQTGELFF.

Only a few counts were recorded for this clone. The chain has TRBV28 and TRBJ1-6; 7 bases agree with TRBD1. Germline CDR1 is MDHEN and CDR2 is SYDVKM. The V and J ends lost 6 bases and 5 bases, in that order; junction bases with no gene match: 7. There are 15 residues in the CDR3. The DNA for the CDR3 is TGTGCCAGCAGAATAGGGGGGACAGATAATTCACCCCTCCACTTT. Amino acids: CASRIGGTDNSPLHF.

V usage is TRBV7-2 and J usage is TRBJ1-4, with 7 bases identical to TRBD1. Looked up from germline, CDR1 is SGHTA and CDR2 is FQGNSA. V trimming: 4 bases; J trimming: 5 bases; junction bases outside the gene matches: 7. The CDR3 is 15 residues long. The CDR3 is CASSYAGTVNEKLFF. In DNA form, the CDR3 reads TGTGCCAGCAGCTATGCCGGGACAGTAAATGAAAAACTGTTTTTT.

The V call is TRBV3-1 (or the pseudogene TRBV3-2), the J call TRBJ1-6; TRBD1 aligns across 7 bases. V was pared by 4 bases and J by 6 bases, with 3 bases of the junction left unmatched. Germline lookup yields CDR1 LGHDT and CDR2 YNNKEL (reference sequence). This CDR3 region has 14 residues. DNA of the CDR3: TGTGCCAGCAGCCTCGGACAGGCTAATTCACCCCTCCACTTT. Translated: CASSLGQANSPLHF.

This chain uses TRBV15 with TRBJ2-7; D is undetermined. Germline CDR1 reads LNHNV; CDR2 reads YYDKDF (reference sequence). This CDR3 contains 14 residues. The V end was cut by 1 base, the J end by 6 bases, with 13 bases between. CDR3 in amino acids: CATSRVHSRLEQYF. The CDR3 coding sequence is TGTGCCACCAGCAGAGTGCACTCAAGACTCGAGCAGTACTTC.

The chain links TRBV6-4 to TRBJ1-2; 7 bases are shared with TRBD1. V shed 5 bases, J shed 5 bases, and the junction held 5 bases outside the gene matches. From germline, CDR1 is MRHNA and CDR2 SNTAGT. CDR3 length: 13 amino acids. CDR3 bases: TGTGCCAGCAGTCCCGGGACAGAATATGGCTACACCTTC. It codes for CASSPGTEYGYTF.

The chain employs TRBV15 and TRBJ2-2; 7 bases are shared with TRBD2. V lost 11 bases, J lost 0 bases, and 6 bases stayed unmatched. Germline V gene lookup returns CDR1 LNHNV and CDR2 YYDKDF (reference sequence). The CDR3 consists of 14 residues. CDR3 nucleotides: TGTGCCGCCGGGGGAGGGGCGAACACCGGGGAGCTGTTTTTT. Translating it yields CAAGGGANTGELFF.

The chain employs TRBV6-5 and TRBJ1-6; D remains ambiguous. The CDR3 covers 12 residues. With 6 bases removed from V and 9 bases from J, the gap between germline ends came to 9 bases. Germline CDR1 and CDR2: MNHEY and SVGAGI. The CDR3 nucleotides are TGTGCCAGCAGCGATCCGGGTTCACCCCTCCACTTT. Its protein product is CASSDPGSPLHF.

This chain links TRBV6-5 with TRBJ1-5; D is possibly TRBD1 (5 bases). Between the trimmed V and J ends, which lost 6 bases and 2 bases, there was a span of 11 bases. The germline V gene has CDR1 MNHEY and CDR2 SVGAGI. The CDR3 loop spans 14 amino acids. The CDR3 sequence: CASRPAGGNQPQHF. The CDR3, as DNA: TGTGCCAGCAGACCCGCGGGGGGCAATCAGCCCCAGCATTTT.

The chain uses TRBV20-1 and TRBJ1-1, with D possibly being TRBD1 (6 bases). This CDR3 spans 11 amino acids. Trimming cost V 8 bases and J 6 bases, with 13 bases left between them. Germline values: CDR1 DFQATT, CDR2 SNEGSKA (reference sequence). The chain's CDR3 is CSSGGAPEAFF. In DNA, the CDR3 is TGCAGTAGCGGGGGGGCACCTGAAGCTTTCTTT.

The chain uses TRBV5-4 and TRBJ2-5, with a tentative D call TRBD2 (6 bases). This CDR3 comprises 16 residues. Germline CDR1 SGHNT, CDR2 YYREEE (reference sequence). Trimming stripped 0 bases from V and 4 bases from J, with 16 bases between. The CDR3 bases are TGTGCCAGCAGCTTGGAGCCCCCGACTAGAGGAGAGACCCAGTACTTC. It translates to CASSLEPPTRGETQYF.